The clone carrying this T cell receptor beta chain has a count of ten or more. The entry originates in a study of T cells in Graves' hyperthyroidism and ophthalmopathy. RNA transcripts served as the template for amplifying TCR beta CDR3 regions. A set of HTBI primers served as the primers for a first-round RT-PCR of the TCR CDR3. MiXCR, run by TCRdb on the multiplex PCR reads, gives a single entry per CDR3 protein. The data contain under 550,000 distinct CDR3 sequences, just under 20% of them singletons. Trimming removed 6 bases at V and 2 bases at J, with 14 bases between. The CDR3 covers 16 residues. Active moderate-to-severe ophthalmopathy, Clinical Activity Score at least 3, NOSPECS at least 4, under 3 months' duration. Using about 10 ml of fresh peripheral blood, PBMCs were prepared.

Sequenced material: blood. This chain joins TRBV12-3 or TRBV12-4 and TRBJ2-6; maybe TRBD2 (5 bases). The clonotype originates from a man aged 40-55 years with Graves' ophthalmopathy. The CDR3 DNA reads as TGTGCCAGCAGCGGAACGGGGTTGACTGGGGCCAACGTCCTGACTTTC. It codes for CASSGTGLTGANVLTF.